This T cell receptor (beta chain) originates from a study of PD-L1 blockade in urothelial cancer. For the study at large: Anywhere from 0 to 3 prior chemotherapy regimens had been received by patients. Notes on the study in general: Tumor-associated clones in the blood of durable-benefit patients grew more at 3 weeks.

About this clone itself: Its antigen remains unknown.

The CDR3 extends over 13 amino acids. CDR1 is LNHDA, CDR2 SQIVND, per germline (reference sequence). Trimming removed 5 bases from V and 3 bases from J; junction bases left unmatched: 3. TCRdb's copy holds only in-frame clones and misses some; the assay was immunoSEQ multiplex PCR. Counted here are about 29,000 clones, around 87% occurring once; the ten biggest clones make up roughly 3%. The TCR originated in a man aged 45-65 years with urothelial cancer. This sequence joins TRBV19 and TRBJ2-7; 8 bases are shared with TRBD1. The sample was PBMCs, taken around atezolizumab (anti-PD-L1) treatment. This chain's CDR3 is CASSWDRSYEQYF. The CDR3 coding sequence is TGTGCCAGTAGTTGGGACAGGAGCTACGAGCAGTACTTC.